This entry concerns a single T cell receptor (beta chain). The CDR3 spans 15 residues. Per the germline V gene, CDR1 is SGHRS and CDR2 is YFSETQ. Trimming took 4 bases from V and 0 from J, leaving 12 bases between them. Source study methods: It was from reference gene primer amplification that nucleated cell counts were estimated. Measured with immunoSEQ multiplex PCR; TCRdb has only the in-frame clones, and not every one. V, J and clone size derive from that table, while D and trimming were established from the DNA sequence. The sample includes over 130,000 clones, about 87% of them seen just once. This specimen belongs to a study of blood T cell repertoires in COVID-19. Study in general: Acute and convalescent COVID-19 samples came from the United States, Italy and Spain.

The TCR comes from a human donor in a cohort sampled during active COVID-19. The V call is TRBV5-1, the J call TRBJ2-3; D is ambiguous. Source material: peripheral blood. The CDR3 protein is CASSPRPASTDTQYF. The CDR3 DNA reads TGCGCCAGCAGCCCCAGGCCCGCTAGCACAGATACGCAGTATTTT.